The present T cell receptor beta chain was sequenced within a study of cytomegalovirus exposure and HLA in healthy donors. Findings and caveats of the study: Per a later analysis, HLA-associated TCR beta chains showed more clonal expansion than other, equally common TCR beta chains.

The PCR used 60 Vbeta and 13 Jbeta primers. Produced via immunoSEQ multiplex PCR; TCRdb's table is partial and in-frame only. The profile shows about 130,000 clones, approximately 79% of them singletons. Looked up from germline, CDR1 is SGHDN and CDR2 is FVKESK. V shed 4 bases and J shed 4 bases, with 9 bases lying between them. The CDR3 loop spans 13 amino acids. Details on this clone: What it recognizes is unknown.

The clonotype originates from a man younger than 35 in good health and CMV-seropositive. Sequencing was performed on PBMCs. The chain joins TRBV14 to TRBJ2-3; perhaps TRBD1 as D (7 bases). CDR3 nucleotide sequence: TGTGCCAGCAGCCTCAGGGGGGCAGATACGCAGTATTTT. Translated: CASSLRGADTQYF. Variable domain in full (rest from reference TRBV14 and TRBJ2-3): EAGVTQFPSHSVIEKGQTVTLRCDPISGHDNLYWYRRVMGKEIKFLLHFVKESKQDESGMPNNRFLAERTGGTYSTLKVQPAELEDSGVYFCASSLRGADTQYFGPGTRLTVL.